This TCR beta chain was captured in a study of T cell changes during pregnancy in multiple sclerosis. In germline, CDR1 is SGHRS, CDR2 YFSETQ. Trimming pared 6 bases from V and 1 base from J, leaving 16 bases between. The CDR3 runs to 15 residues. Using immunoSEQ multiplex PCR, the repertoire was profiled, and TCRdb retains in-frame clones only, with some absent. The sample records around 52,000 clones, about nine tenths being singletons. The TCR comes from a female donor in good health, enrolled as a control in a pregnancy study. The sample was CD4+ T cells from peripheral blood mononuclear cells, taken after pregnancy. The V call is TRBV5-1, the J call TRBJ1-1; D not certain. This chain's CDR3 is CASMRSETENTEAFF. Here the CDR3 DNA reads TGCGCCAGCATGAGGTCAGAGACGGAGAACACTGAAGCTTTCTTT.